The subject of this entry is one T cell receptor beta chain. The antigen is not known. The data belong to a study of CD8 T cells in ankylosing spondylitis. Study-wide results and limits: Reported data indicate significant enrichment of disease-linked clones within matched ankylosing spondylitis synovial fluid. Relatively rare in peripheral blood, disease-linked clones were also CD8+. What appeared characteristic of ankylosing spondylitis blood was a TCR beta motif of several highly homologous variants. Some motif variants had been reported before (in reactive arthritis synovial fluid and blood).

Library preparation for TCR beta used quantitative 5'-RACE with molecular barcodes. One entry per CDR3 protein results from TCRdb running MiXCR on the 5' RACE reads. The sample carries roughly 700,000 distinct CDR3 sequences, roughly 19% recorded once. The CDR3 has 14 amino acids. Germline V gene lookup returns CDR1 LNHDA and CDR2 SQIVND (reference sequence). After removal of 4 bases from V and 11 bases from J, the junction contained 8 bases not matched to a gene. The J gene is TRBJ1-5, the V gene TRBV19, with 10 bases lining up with TRBD1. This TCR was sampled from a male donor with ankylosing spondylitis. The sequenced sample consisted of blood, either unsorted or a sorted T cell fraction (not recorded which). The CDR3 region has the DNA TGTGCCAGTAGTAGAACGGACAGGGGGATGACCCAGCATTTT. It is translated as CASSRTDRGMTQHF.